Here is one TCR beta chain with its context. Its antigen is not identified. V was cut by 6 bases and J by 0 bases, with 11 bases left in between. This CDR3 is 15 amino acids long. CDR1 and CDR2 from the germline V gene are MGHDK and SYGVNS. Here immunoSEQ multiplex PCR was the method, and the copy in TCRdb shows in-frame clones only, minus some. The profile covers 200,000 to 300,000 clones, with approximately 83% appearing a single time and less than 1.5% taken by the ten largest. The source of the sample is a study of cytomegalovirus exposure and HLA in healthy donors. Overall study context: A later analysis reported the 100 to 150 validation repertoires used the same platform as the 550 to 700 first-cohort repertoires. Study results and limitations: Altogether, 150 to 200 TCR beta chains were recorded as cytomegalovirus-associated. The tendency of first-cohort TCR clusters to co-occur in the 90 to 150 validation repertoires was the finding of a later analysis.

While the first cohort had some 700 subjects, the donors belonged to the separate validation cohort of 100 to 150 subjects. This chain uses TRBV25-1 with TRBJ1-4, with D hard to call. The sequence came from a woman between 25 and 40 years old in good health and CMV-seropositive. The sequenced sample was PBMCs. This chain's CDR3 is CASRAPGTTNEKLFF. DNA of the CDR3: TGTGCCAGCAGGGCCCCCGGGACAACTAATGAAAAACTGTTTTTT.